What follows are 7 T cell receptor beta chains derived from one specimen sequenced in a study of response to subunit inactivated influenza vaccine. TCRdb analysed the RT-PCR reads with MiXCR anew, one entry per CDR3 protein. The sample includes 550,000 to 650,000 distinct CDR3 sequences, about an eighth of them seen just once. This sample comprised PBMCs from blood, obtained on the day of vaccination. All receptors come from a man in his fifties or sixties who received an inactivated influenza vaccine.

V usage is TRBV2 and J usage is TRBJ2-7; TRBD1 matches at 7 bases. Germline V gene sequence: CDR1 SNHLY, CDR2 FYNNEI. The ends lost 10 bases at V and 3 bases at J; junction bases unmatched: 9. The CDR3 is made up of 13 amino acids. CDR3 bases: TGTGCCACCAAAAAGACAGGGAACTACGAGCAGTACTTC. Protein product: CATKKTGNYEQYF.

There are a few counts of this clonotype. The chain joins TRBV20-1 to TRBJ2-2, with TRBD1 matching over 10 bases. Germline values: CDR1 DFQATT, CDR2 SNEGSKA (reference sequence). The CDR3 contains 15 residues. The trim removed 6 bases at V and 3 bases at J, leaving 7 bases unmatched. The CDR3, as DNA: TGCAGTGCCCAAAGGGGGACAGGGGACACCGGGGAGCTGTTTTTT. This encodes CSAQRGTGDTGELFF.

This sequence joins TRBV20-1 and TRBJ1-5; 10 bases agree with TRBD1. Germline values: CDR1 DFQATT, CDR2 SNEGSKA (reference sequence). The CDR3 runs 14 residues. J was trimmed by 7 bases and V by 6 bases; bases with no gene match: 9. DNA for the CDR3: TGCAGTGCCGCGACAGGGGGCGCAGGGCAGCCCCAGCATTTT. Translated, it gives CSAATGGAGQPQHF.

The genes are TRBV20-1 and TRBJ2-1; D not resolved. Trimming left V 3 bases short and J 4 bases short, with 19 bases between. Germline CDR1 is DFQATT and CDR2 is SNEGSKA (reference sequence). CDR3 length equals 16 residues. CDR3 amino acids: CSARPSRVKLYNEQFF. The CDR3 DNA sequence: TGCAGTGCTAGGCCCTCCCGGGTCAAACTTTACAATGAGCAGTTCTTC.

The chain joins TRBV11-2 to TRBJ1-1, with 7 bases fitting TRBD1. V lost 3 bases and J lost 1; bases outside the gene matches: 14. In germline, CDR1 is SGHAT, CDR2 FQNNGV. There are 18 residues in the CDR3. This CDR3 is CASSLMPVTRDRNTEAFF. In DNA form, the CDR3 reads TGTGCCAGCAGCTTGATGCCCGTAACCCGGGACAGGAACACTGAAGCTTTCTTT.

This clonotype was picked up a small number of times. CDR3 DNA: TGTGCCAGCAGCCCAAGTACACTGCCGGAGACCCAGTACTTC. Its translation: CASSPSTLPETQYF. The chain couples TRBV7-2 to TRBJ2-5; D gene ambiguous. The V end lost 5 bases, the J end lost 5 bases, and 15 bases lay between the germline ends. This CDR3 contains 14 residues. Germline CDR1 and CDR2: SGHTA and FQGNSA. Full variable domain (remainder filled in from reference TRBV7-2 and TRBJ2-5): GAGVSQSPSNKVTEKGKDVELRCDPISGHTALYWYRQSLGQGLEFLIYFQGNSAPDKSGLPSDRFSAERTGGSVSTLTIQRTQQEDSAVYLCASSPSTLPETQYFGPGTRLLVL.

This clonotype has a handful of counts. V usage is TRBV7-8 and J usage is TRBJ2-5; D may correspond to TRBD1 or TRBD2 (7 bases each). V dropped 5 bases and J dropped 5 bases, with 21 bases sitting between them. CDR1 and CDR2 from the germline V gene are SGHVS and FQNEAQ. The length of the CDR3 is 16 residues. CDR3 coding DNA: TGTGCCAGCAGCCGAGCGGGGAAGGGGGCTGGGGAGACCCAGTACTTC. Residues: CASSRAGKGAGETQYF.